The T cell receptor beta chain described here comes from a study of technical replicates of blood from a few donors. Sequenced by immunoSEQ multiplex PCR; TCRdb stores in-frame clones only, minus some. The table includes fewer than 80,000 clones, 65% to 90% detected once. The CDR3 sequence is 13 residues long. V gave up 3 bases and J gave up 1 base, with 7 bases separating them. The germline gives CDR1 SGHTA, CDR2 FQGTGA. This receptor was taken from a human donor in good health. Some clones in this sample may be carry-over from other donors' samples. The sequenced material came from PBMCs. The chain joins TRBV7-3 to TRBJ2-7; D call uncertain. CDR3 DNA: TGTGCCAGCAGCTTCCAGGTATCCTACGAGCAGTACTTC. Its translation is CASSFQVSYEQYF.